This T cell receptor beta chain was identified in a study of memory CD4+ T cells and cytomegalovirus serostatus. In the study overall: This sample comes from healthy Belgian adults, under 10 CMV seropositive, 24 seronegative. Study observations and caveats: Median bootstrapped AUC for CMV status was about 0.94 originally, about 0.9 US-trained. CD4+ memory repertoires contained about two fifths of the 164 reported CMV TCRbeta sequences.

Authors' data handling: Out-of-frame sequences were removed, leaving a few million distinct TCRbeta sequences. Profiled with immunoSEQ multiplex PCR; TCRdb holds only in-frame clones, not every one. Clone size and V and J calls were adopted from that table, with D and trimming inferred from the DNA. In the table there are about 58,000 clones, 82% of which are singletons. Single viable CD3+CD4+CD8-CD45RO+ cells were sorted as the memory CD4+ T cells. Germline V lookup: CDR1 ENHRY, CDR2 SYGVKD. The V segment lost 3 bases and the J segment 5 bases; nucleotides outside the gene matches: 7. The CDR3 length is 14 residues. Concerning this clone: What it binds is not known.

V is TRBV10-3 and J is TRBJ2-7; 7 bases agree with TRBD2. The sequencing input was memory CD4+ T cells from blood. The receptor was derived from an adult in good health and CMV-seronegative. Some clones in this sample may be carry-over from other donors' samples. The CDR3 loop reads CAISEGGSFHEQYF. For the CDR3, the DNA is TGTGCCATCAGTGAAGGCGGGAGTTTCCACGAGCAGTACTTC.